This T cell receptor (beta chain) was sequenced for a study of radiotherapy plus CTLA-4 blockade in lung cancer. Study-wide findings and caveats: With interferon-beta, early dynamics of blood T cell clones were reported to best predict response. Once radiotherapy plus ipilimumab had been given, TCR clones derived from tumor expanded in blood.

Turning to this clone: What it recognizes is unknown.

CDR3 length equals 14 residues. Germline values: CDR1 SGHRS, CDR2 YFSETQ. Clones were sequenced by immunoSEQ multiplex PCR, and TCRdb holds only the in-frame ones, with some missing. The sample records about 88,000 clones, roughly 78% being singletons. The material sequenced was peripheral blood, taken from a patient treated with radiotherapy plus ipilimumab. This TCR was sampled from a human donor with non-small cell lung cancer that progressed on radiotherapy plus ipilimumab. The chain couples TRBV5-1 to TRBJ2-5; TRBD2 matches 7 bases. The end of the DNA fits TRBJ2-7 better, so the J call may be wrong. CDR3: CASSLFGGSNEQYF. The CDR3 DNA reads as TGCGCCAGCAGCTTGTTCGGGGGGTCAAACGAGCAGTACTTC.